This section outlines one T cell receptor beta chain sequence together with its context. These data originate in a study of technical replicates of blood from a handful of donors. Here immunoSEQ multiplex PCR was the method, and the copy in TCRdb shows in-frame clones only, minus some. The sample lists around 80,000 clones; under 99% were seen once. Germline V gene data show CDR1 as SGHVS and CDR2 as FQNEAQ. V was trimmed by 2 bases and J by 1 base, leaving 8 bases between them. This CDR3 is 14 amino acids long. This receptor was taken from a human donor in good health. The chain employs TRBV7-8 and TRBJ1-1; D perhaps matches TRBD1 (5 bases). Specimen: T cells isolated from PBMCs. This chain's CDR3 is CASSLSQGNTEAFF. In DNA, the CDR3 is TGTGCCAGCAGCTTATCTCAGGGGAACACTGAAGCTTTCTTT.